This T cell receptor (beta chain) was captured by sequencing in a study of beta chain features in type 1 diabetes. Reverse transcribing all isolated RNA meant expressed TCRB transcripts were sequenced. TCRdb keeps only in-frame clones here, not all; method: immunoSEQ multiplex PCR. The sample carries hundreds of thousands of clones, about an eighth recorded once. Losses at the gene ends were 7 bases for V and 6 bases for J; bases not matched to a gene: 11. CDR1 and CDR2 from the germline V gene are SGDLS and YYNGEE. This CDR3 has 14 amino acids. V gene TRBV9 combines with J gene TRBJ2-7; 9 nucleotides align to TRBD2. The specimen sequenced was naive CD4+ T cells from blood. The receptor was derived from a woman aged 18-29 years in good health. The CDR3 sequence: CASGSGTSRGEQYF. The CDR3 nucleotides read TGTGCCAGCGGATCCGGGACTAGCAGGGGCGAGCAGTACTTC. Complete variable domain (other parts from reference TRBV9 and TRBJ2-7): DSGVTQTPKHLITATGQRVTLRCSPRSGDLSVYWYQQSLDQGLQFLIQYYNGEERAKGNILERFSAQQFPDLHSELNLSSLELGDSALYFCASGSGTSRGEQYFGPGTRLTVT.